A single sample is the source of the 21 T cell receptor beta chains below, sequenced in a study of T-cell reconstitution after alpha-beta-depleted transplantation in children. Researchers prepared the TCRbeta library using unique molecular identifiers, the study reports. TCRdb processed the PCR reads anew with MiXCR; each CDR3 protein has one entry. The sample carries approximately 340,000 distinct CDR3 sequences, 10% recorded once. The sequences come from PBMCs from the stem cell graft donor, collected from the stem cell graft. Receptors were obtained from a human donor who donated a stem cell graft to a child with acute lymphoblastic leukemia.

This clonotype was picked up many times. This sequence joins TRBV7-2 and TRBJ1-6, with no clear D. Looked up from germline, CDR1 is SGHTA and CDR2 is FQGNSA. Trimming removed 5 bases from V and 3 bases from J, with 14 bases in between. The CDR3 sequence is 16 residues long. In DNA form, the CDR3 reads TGTGCCAGCAGCCCGTCGACTGGCCGCTATAATTCACCCCTCCACTTT. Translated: CASSPSTGRYNSPLHF.

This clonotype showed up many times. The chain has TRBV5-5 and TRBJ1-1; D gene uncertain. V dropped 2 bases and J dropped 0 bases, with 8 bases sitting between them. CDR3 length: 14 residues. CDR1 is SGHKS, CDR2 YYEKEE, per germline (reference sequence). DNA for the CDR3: TGTGCCAGCAGCTTTAGTCAGGTGAACACTGAAGCTTTCTTT. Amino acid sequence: CASSFSQVNTEAFF. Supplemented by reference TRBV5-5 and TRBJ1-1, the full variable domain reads DAGVTQSPTHLIKTRGQQVTLRCSPISGHKSVSWYQQVLGQGPQFIFQYYEKEERGRGNFPDRFSARQFPNYSSELNVNALLLGDSALYLCASSFSQVNTEAFFGQGTRLTVV.

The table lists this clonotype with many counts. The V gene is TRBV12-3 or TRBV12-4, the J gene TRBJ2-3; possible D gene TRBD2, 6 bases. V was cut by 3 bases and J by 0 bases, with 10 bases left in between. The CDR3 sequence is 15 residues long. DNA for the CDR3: TGTGCCAGCAGTTTTGCTAGCGTCAGCACAGATACGCAGTATTTT. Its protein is CASSFASVSTDTQYF.

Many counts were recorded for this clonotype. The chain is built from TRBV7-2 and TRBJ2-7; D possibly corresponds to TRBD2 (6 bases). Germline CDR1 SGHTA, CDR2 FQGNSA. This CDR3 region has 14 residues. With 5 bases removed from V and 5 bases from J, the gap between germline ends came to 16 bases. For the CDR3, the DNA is TGTGCCAGCAGCCGAGGCGGGACGGAGGACGAGCAGTACTTC. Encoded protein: CASSRGGTEDEQYF.

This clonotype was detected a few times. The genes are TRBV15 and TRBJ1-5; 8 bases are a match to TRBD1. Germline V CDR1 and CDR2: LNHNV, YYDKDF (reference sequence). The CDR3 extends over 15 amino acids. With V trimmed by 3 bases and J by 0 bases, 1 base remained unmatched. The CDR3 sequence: CATSRTGDSNQPQHF. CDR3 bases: TGTGCCACCAGCAGGACAGGGGATAGCAATCAGCCCCAGCATTTT.

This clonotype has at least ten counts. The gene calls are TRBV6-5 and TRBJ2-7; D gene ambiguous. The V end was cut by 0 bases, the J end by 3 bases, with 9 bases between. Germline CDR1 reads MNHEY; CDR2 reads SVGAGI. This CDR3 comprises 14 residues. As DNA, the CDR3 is TGTGCCAGCAGTTACTCGAGTGGGGTCTACGAGCAGTACTTC. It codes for CASSYSSGVYEQYF.

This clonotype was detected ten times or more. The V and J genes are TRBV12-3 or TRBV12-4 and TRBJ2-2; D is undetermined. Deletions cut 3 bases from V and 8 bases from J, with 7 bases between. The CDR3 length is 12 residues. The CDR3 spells CASSLKAGELFF. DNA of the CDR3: TGTGCCAGCAGTTTGAAAGCAGGGGAGCTGTTTTTT.

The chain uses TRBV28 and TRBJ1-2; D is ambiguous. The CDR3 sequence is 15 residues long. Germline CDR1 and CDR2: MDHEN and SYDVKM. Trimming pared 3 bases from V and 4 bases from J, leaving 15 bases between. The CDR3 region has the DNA TGTGCCAGCAGTTTCTTGGCAGTCCCGACCTATGGCTACACCTTC. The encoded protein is CASSFLAVPTYGYTF.

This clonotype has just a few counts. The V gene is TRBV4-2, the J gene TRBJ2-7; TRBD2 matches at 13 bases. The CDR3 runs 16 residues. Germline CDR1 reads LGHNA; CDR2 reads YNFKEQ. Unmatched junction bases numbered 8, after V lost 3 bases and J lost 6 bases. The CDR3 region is CASSQEGLAGVSEQYF. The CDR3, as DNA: TGTGCCAGCAGCCAGGAAGGACTAGCGGGAGTATCCGAGCAGTACTTC.

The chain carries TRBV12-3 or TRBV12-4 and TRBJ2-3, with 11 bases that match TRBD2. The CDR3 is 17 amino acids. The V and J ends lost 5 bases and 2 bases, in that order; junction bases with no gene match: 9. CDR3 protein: CASSPPGLADYTDTQYF. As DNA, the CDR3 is TGTGCCAGCAGTCCACCGGGACTAGCGGACTACACAGATACGCAGTATTTT.

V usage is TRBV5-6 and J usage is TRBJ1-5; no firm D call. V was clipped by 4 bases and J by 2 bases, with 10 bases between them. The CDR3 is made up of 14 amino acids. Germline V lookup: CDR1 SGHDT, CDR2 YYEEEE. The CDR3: CASSKVDGNQPQHF. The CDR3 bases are TGTGCCAGCAGCAAAGTAGATGGCAATCAGCCCCAGCATTTT.

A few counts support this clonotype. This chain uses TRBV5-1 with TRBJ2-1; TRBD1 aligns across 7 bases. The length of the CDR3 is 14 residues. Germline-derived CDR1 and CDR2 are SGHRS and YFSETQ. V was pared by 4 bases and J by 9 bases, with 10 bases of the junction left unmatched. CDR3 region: CASSPRTGLGEQFF. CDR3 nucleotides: TGCGCCAGCAGCCCTCGGACAGGTCTAGGTGAGCAGTTCTTC.

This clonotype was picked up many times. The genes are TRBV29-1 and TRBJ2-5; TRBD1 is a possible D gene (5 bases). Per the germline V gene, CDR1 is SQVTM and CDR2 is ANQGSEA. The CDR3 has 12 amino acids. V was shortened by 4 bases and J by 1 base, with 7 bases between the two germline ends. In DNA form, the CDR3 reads TGCAGCGTTGCACAGGTCCAAGAGACCCAGTACTTC. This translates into CSVAQVQETQYF.

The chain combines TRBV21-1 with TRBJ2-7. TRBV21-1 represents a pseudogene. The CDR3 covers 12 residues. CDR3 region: CASRVGHYEQYF. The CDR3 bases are TGTGCCAGCCGAGTCGGGCACTACGAGCAGTACTTC.

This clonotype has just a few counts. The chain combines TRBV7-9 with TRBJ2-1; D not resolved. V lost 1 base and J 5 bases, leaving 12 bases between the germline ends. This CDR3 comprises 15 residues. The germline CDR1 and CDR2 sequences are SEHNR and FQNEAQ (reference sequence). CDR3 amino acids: CASSLVVGPHNEQFF. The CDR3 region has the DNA TGTGCCAGCAGCTTAGTGGTCGGACCCCACAATGAGCAGTTCTTC.

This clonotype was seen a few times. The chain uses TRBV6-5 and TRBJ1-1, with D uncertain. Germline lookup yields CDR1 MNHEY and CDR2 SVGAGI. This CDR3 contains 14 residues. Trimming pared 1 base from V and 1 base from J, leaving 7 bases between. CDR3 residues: CASSYYGPNTEAFF. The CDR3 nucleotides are TGTGCCAGCAGTTACTACGGCCCGAACACTGAAGCTTTCTTT.

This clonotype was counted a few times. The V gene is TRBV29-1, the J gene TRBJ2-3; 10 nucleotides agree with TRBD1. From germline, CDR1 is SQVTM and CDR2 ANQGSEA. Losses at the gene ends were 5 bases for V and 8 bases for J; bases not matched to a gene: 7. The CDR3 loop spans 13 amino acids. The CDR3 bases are TGCAGCGTTCCGGGACAGGGGTACGGTACGCAGTATTTT. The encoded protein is CSVPGQGYGTQYF.

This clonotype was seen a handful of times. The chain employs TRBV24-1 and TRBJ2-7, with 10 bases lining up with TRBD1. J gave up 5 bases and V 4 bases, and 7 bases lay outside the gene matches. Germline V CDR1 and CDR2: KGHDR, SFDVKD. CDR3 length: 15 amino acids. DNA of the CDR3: TGTGCCACCAGTGACCCCGGGACAGGGGATAACGAGCAGTACTTC. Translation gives CATSDPGTGDNEQYF.

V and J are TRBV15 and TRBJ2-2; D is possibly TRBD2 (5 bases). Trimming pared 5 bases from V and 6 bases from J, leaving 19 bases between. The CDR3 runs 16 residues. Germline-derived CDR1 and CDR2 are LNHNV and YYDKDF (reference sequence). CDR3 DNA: TGTGCCACCAGCGGCGGCGTACGAGGGAGAGCCGGGGAGCTGTTTTTT. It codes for CATSGGVRGRAGELFF. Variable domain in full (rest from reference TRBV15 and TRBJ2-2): DAMVIQNPRYQVTQFGKPVTLSCSQTLNHNVMYWYQQKSSQAPKLLFHYYDKDFNNEADTPDNFQSRRPNTSFCFLDIRSPGLGDTAMYLCATSGGVRGRAGELFFGEGSRLTVL.

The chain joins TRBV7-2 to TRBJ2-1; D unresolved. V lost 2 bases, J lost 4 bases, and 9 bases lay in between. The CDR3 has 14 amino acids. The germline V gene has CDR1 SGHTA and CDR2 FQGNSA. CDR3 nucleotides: TGTGCCAGCAGCTTAAATTCTGGGTACAATGAGCAGTTCTTC. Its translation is CASSLNSGYNEQFF.

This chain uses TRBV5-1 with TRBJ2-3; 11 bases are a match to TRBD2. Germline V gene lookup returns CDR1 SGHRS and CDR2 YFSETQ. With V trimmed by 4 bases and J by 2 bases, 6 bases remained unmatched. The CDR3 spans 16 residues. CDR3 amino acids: CASSVTSGTTTDTQYF. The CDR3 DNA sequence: TGCGCCAGCAGCGTGACTAGCGGGACGACCACAGATACGCAGTATTTT.